Following are 5 T cell receptor beta chains from one sample sequenced in a study of T cell repertoires in cytomegalovirus infection. These receptors have no known antigen. TCRdb independently ran MiXCR on the reads; one entry per CDR3 protein. Here the sample spans 450,000 to 650,000 distinct CDR3 sequences, under 45% being singletons. The sample in question was cultured PBMCs, obtained from culture after CMV antigen stimulation. The receptors shown here come from a human donor in good health (CMV status not recorded). Some clones in this sample may be carry-over from other donors' samples.

V and J are TRBV7-2 and TRBJ1-5; possible D gene TRBD1, 5 bases. In germline, CDR1 is SGHTA, CDR2 FQGNSA. The V and J ends lost 7 bases and 7 bases respectively, with 17 bases between them. The CDR3 has 14 amino acids. The CDR3 DNA reads TGTGCCAGCACCCTCCGGGGCCCCGGGCAGCCCCAGCATTTT. Protein: CASTLRGPGQPQHF.

The rearrangement links TRBV7-2 to TRBJ2-7, with TRBD1 matching over 9 bases. Per germline, CDR1 SGHTA and CDR2 FQGNSA. After removal of 4 bases from V and 3 bases from J, the junction contained 7 bases not matched to a gene. This CDR3 region has 15 residues. The CDR3 DNA reads as TGTGCCAGCAGCTCCCCGGACAGGGGTCTCTACGAGCAGTACTTC. Protein product: CASSSPDRGLYEQYF.

V and J are TRBV10-2 and TRBJ2-1; D is perhaps TRBD2 (6 bases). Trimming pared 6 bases from V and 6 bases from J, leaving 15 bases between. The CDR3 sequence is 14 residues long. CDR1 WSHSY and CDR2 SAAADI come from the germline V gene. The CDR3, as DNA: TGCGCCAGCAGACACACCAGGCGGGGCAATGAGCAGTTCTTC. Amino acid sequence: CASRHTRRGNEQFF.

The chain couples TRBV4-3 to TRBJ2-3, with a possible D match to TRBD1 (6 bases). The germline V gene has CDR1 LGHNA and CDR2 YSLEER. With 1 base removed from V and 9 bases from J, the gap between germline ends came to 8 bases. There are 12 residues in the CDR3. CDR3 loop: CASSQGGTTQYF. The CDR3 DNA reads TGCGCCAGCAGCCAAGGGGGGACAACGCAGTATTTT.

This clonotype was found once. The chain uses TRBV15 and TRBJ1-4; 10 nucleotides match TRBD1. Germline V gives CDR1 LNHNV, CDR2 YYDKDF (reference sequence). The CDR3 contains 15 residues. Losses at the gene ends were 1 base for V and 8 bases for J; bases not matched to a gene: 4. Written as DNA, the CDR3 is TGTGCCACCAGCAGAGCTGGGACAGGGGCAGAAAAACTGTTTTTT. As protein: CATSRAGTGAEKLFF.